This is a list of T cell receptor beta chains from one sample in a study of cytomegalovirus exposure and HLA in healthy donors. Libraries were prepared by immunoSEQ multiplex PCR; TCRdb keeps only in-frame clonotypes and omits some of them. The data hold about 98,000 clones, with roughly 80% observed a single time. Material: PBMCs. Every receptor here comes from a man aged 55 to 69 in good health and CMV-seropositive. CDR3s include the opening cysteine and the closing phenylalanine or tryptophan. D genes are given only for firm matches. Clone size, where shown, is once, few, many, or a class for clones that have expanded.

d_gene	abundance	v_gene	j_gene	CDR3aa	CDR3nt
.	.	TRBV18	TRBJ2-3	CASSPRTVSTDTQYF	TGTGCCAGCTCACCACGGACAGTTAGCACAGATACGCAGTATTTT
.	.	TRBV6-5	TRBJ1-1	CASSYSGGGNTEAFF	TGTGCCAGCAGTTACTCGGGGGGAGGGAACACTGAAGCTTTCTTT
TRBD2	.	TRBV30	TRBJ2-5	CAWSVSGLAGGEAQYF	TGTGCCTGGAGTGTGTCGGGACTAGCGGGGGGAGAGGCCCAGTACTTC
TRBD2	once	TRBV13	TRBJ2-5	CASSLAGGGETQYF	TGTGCCAGCAGCTTAGCGGGGGGAGGTGAGACCCAGTACTTC
.	.	TRBV4-1	TRBJ1-2	CASSQDGILGQNYGYTF	TGCGCCAGCAGCCAAGACGGCATTTTGGGCCAGAACTATGGCTACACCTTC
.	.	TRBV9	TRBJ1-2	CASRDSGAGGYTF	TGTGCCAGCAGAGATAGCGGGGCTGGTGGCTACACCTTC
TRBD1	.	TRBV5-6	TRBJ2-1	CASSLDRGQGEQFF	TGTGCCAGCAGCTTGGACAGGGGGCAGGGTGAGCAGTTCTTC
TRBD1	few	TRBV28	TRBJ1-1	CASSYRDRVWNTEAFF	TGTGCCAGCAGTTACCGGGACAGGGTATGGAACACTGAAGCTTTCTTT
TRBD2	once	TRBV7-7	TRBJ2-5	CASSLGTSGVETQYF	TGTGCTAGCAGCTTAGGTACTAGCGGGGTGGAGACCCAGTACTTC
.	.	TRBV7-9	TRBJ1-2	CASSLRGMAGSHGYTF	TGTGCCAGCAGCTTACGGGGGATGGCAGGGTCGCATGGCTACACCTTC
.	.	TRBV7-2	TRBJ2-7	CASSLGSFYEQYF	TGTGCCAGCAGCTTAGGTTCCTTCTACGAGCAGTACTTC
.	.	TRBV18	TRBJ1-1	CASSPIEGPQGTEAFF	TGTGCCAGCTCACCCATTGAAGGGCCCCAGGGCACTGAAGCTTTCTTT
TRBD1	.	TRBV6-6	TRBJ1-2	CASSYSTGADGYTF	TGTGCCAGCAGTTACTCGACAGGGGCTGATGGCTACACCTTC
TRBD1	.	TRBV30	TRBJ1-4	CAWMDRGTATNEKLFF	TGTGCCTGGATGGACAGGGGGACTGCAACTAATGAAAAACTGTTTTTT
TRBD2	.	TRBV5-1	TRBJ2-7	CASSLLGAGGSYEQYF	TGCGCCAGCAGTCTCCTGGGGGCGGGGGGTTCCTACGAGCAGTACTTC
TRBD2	.	TRBV6-1	TRBJ2-3	CASKVIAGATDTQYF	TGTGCCAGCAAGGTGATAGCGGGGGCCACAGATACGCAGTATTTT
TRBD1	once	TRBV6-6	TRBJ2-5	CASSGQGARETQYF	TGTGCCAGCAGTGGACAGGGGGCCCGGGAGACCCAGTACTTC
.	.	TRBV1	TRBJ2-1	CTSSQEMGGLFNEQFF	TGCACCAGCAGCCAAGAAATGGGGGGGCTTTTCAATGAGCAGTTCTTC
TRBD1	.	TRBV9	TRBJ1-5	CASSAGTGGYSNQPQHF	TGTGCCAGCAGCGCCGGGACAGGAGGATATAGCAATCAGCCCCAGCATTTT
.	.	TRBV30	TRBJ2-2	CAWSARVLGTGELFF	TGTGCCTGGAGTGCGAGGGTGTTGGGCACCGGGGAGCTGTTTTTT
.	few	TRBV5-1	TRBJ2-7	CASSLVPGSYEQYF	TGCGCCAGCAGCTTGGTTCCGGGTTCCTACGAGCAGTACTTC
TRBD1	.	TRBV5-1	TRBJ1-2	CASSLWGQGLLIWGYTF	TGCGCCAGCAGCTTGTGGGGACAGGGTCTCCTTATATGGGGCTACACCTTC
TRBD2	.	TRBV19	TRBJ2-3	CASSSLAGGLAGQYF	TGTGCCAGTAGTAGCCTAGCGGGGGGTCTTGCGGGGCAGTATTTT
.	.	TRBV4-1	TRBJ2-7	CASSQDLSGEGYEQYF	TGCGCCAGCAGCCAAGACCTCTCAGGGGAAGGGTACGAGCAGTACTTC
.	.	TRBV9	TRBJ1-1	CAPRTVGYRNTEAFF	TGTGCCCCCAGGACTGTAGGATATAGGAACACTGAAGCTTTCTTT
TRBD1	.	TRBV9	TRBJ2-5	CASSAGQGWTETQYF	TGTGCCAGCAGCGCCGGACAGGGCTGGACGGAGACCCAGTACTTC
.	.	TRBV6-5	TRBJ2-5	CASSQGVAADQYF	TGTGCCAGCAGTCAAGGGGTGGCGGCGGACCAGTACTTC
.	.	TRBV30	TRBJ1-2	CAWLRDKGHYGYTF	TGTGCCTGGTTGAGGGACAAGGGGCACTATGGCTACACCTTC
TRBD2	.	TRBV13	TRBJ2-7	CASSPPKAGLSYEQYF	TGTGCCAGCAGCCCCCCTAAAGCGGGGCTCTCCTACGAGCAGTACTTC
.	.	TRBV7-9	TRBJ2-7	CASSLRTGMSSYEQYF	TGTGCCAGCAGCTTAAGAACGGGGATGAGCTCCTACGAGCAGTACTTC
TRBD1	.	TRBV11-2	TRBJ2-7	CASSTDRFHEQYF	TGTGCCAGCAGCACGGACAGGTTCCACGAGCAGTACTTC
TRBD2	.	TRBV27	TRBJ2-5	CASSFSGTSSPTGKTQYF	TGTGCCAGCAGTTTTTCCGGGACTAGCAGCCCGACCGGGAAGACCCAGTACTTC
TRBD1	.	TRBV6-5	TRBJ1-1	CASSVSTGYTEAFF	TGTGCCAGCAGTGTCTCGACAGGGTACACTGAAGCTTTCTTT
TRBD2	.	TRBV5-1	TRBJ2-7	CASSTSMGGREQYF	TGCGCCAGCAGTACGAGTATGGGGGGGAGGGAGCAGTACTTC
.	.	TRBV6-5	TRBJ1-6	CASSYETAFNSPLHF	TGTGCCAGCAGTTACGAAACAGCCTTTAATTCACCCCTCCACTTT
.	.	TRBV30	TRBJ2-7	CAWRTIGGGYEQYF	TGTGCCTGGAGAACAATTGGGGGAGGATACGAGCAGTACTTC
.	.	TRBV7-2	TRBJ1-6	CASSLARTARGPLHF	TGTGCCAGCAGCTTAGCACGGACCGCACGGGGACCCCTCCACTTT
TRBD2	.	TRBV10-1	TRBJ2-5	CASSPLPGLADKETQYF	TGCGCCAGCAGTCCCCTCCCGGGACTAGCGGACAAAGAGACCCAGTACTTC
TRBD1	once	TRBV16	TRBJ2-7	CASSRGQGLSF	TGTGCCAGCAGCCGCGGACAGGGGCTTTCCTTC
.	.	TRBV29-1	TRBJ2-1	CSVERGRGEQFF	TGCAGCGTTGAGCGGGGACGGGGTGAGCAGTTCTTC